This TCR beta chain is drawn from a study of identical twins. Healthy Caucasians were all of the donors. This clonotype came up many times. Its cognate antigen is unknown. Notes on the study in general: In cord blood, abundant beta clonotypes had fewer insertions; memory showed no trend. Potential partial confounding of zero-insertion analyses by invariant MAIT and iNKT cells was noted. Excess twin sharing in beta out-of-frame sequences was weaker.

TCRdb used MiXCR to reprocess the 5' RACE reads, holding one entry per CDR3 protein. The sample records about 240,000 distinct CDR3 sequences, about 12% being singletons. These sequences were also reported in another study, on yellow fever vaccine responses in identical twins.

This sequence was found in a young woman in good health. The sample comprised memory (CD45RO+) T cells sorted from blood.

The CDR3 is CASSLEISTGELFF. The CDR3 DNA is TGTGCCAGCAGCTTAGAGATATCCACCGGGGAGCTGTTTTTT. The rearrangement links TRBV11-2 to TRBJ2-2; D call uncertain. Trimming removed 0 bases from V and 4 bases from J, with 6 bases in between. The CDR3 covers 14 residues. CDR1 is SGHAT and CDR2 is FQNNGV in the germline V gene.